This TCR beta chain is from a study of vaccination and CD4 T cells after COVID-19. This clonotype is categorized as medium-sized. The antigen remains undetermined. Cultured CD4+ T cells had their DNA profiled by the Oncomine TCR Beta short-read assay. TCRdb re-called the PCR reads through MiXCR, storing one row per CDR3 protein. This table has roughly 20,000 distinct CDR3 sequences, about 43% appearing once. Stated time point: late sampling 161 to 241 days after vaccination in a few convalescent patients. The treatment was: approximately 9-day PBMC culture with coronavirus spike peptide pools or control peptides (ViraFEST assay). Dates of PCR positivity, March to December 2020, preceded the US Alpha, Beta and Delta variants. The V gene lost 4 bases and the J gene lost 4 bases, with 10 bases spanning the gap. Germline assignment: CDR1 SGHTA and CDR2 FQGNSA. The CDR3 consists of 13 residues.

J is TRBJ2-5 and V is TRBV7-2, with D possibly TRBD1 on 5 matching bases. The receptor's source is a human donor who had recovered from COVID-19. Sequenced here: CD4+ T cells from blood, cultured in vitro, sampled about 7 months after SARS-CoV-2 vaccination. The CDR3 spells CASSSRQRETQYF. The CDR3 DNA reads TGTGCCAGCAGCTCCAGACAGAGAGAGACCCAGTACTTC.